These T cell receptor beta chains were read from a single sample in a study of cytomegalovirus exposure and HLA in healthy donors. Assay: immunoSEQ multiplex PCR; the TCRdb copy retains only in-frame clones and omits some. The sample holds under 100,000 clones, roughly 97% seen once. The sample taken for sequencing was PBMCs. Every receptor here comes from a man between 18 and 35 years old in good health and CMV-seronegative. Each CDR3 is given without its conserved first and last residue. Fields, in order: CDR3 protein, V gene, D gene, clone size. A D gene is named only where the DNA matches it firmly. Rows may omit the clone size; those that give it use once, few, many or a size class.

cdr3_aa: ASRQQGEEKLF
v_call: TRBV11-3
d_call: .
clone_size: .

cdr3_aa: ATSREGDFSPNRGAKETQY
v_call: TRBV15
d_call: .
clone_size: .

cdr3_aa: ASSTNNEQF
v_call: TRBV27
d_call: .
clone_size: .

cdr3_aa: ASSPRLAPNSYEQY
v_call: TRBV7-9
d_call: .
clone_size: .

cdr3_aa: ASSQGSGSADTQY
v_call: TRBV4-3
d_call: TRBD2
clone_size: .

cdr3_aa: ASSWPGLLTDTQY
v_call: TRBV7-8
d_call: .
clone_size: .

cdr3_aa: ASSFQGHTEAF
v_call: TRBV11-3
d_call: .
clone_size: .

cdr3_aa: ASSVLPAGANVLT
v_call: TRBV28
d_call: .
clone_size: .

cdr3_aa: ASSSGRTYEQY
v_call: TRBV28
d_call: TRBD2
clone_size: .

cdr3_aa: ASSPTRQGVELF
v_call: TRBV27
d_call: TRBD1
clone_size: .

cdr3_aa: AVRPSSYEQY
v_call: TRBV19
d_call: .
clone_size: .

cdr3_aa: ASRPPPPGAWTYEQY
v_call: TRBV28
d_call: .
clone_size: once

cdr3_aa: ATRVGGPDTEAF
v_call: TRBV27
d_call: TRBD1
clone_size: .

cdr3_aa: ASSFAGAGNQPQH
v_call: TRBV28
d_call: .
clone_size: .

cdr3_aa: ASSLVGLEQYEQY
v_call: TRBV7-9
d_call: TRBD2
clone_size: .

cdr3_aa: ASSSLAGAGETQY
v_call: TRBV7-3
d_call: TRBD2
clone_size: .

cdr3_aa: AIRLTSGSEGEQF
v_call: TRBV10-3
d_call: TRBD2
clone_size: .

cdr3_aa: ASSSWTSVKENQY
v_call: TRBV7-6
d_call: TRBD2
clone_size: .

cdr3_aa: ASSFIAAGVGEKLF
v_call: TRBV27
d_call: .
clone_size: .

cdr3_aa: ASSKRQGPPNQPQH
v_call: TRBV21-1
d_call: .
clone_size: .

cdr3_aa: ASRADNRVRNQPQH
v_call: TRBV2
d_call: .
clone_size: .

cdr3_aa: AWSVSGSSHNEQF
v_call: TRBV30
d_call: TRBD2
clone_size: .

cdr3_aa: ASSLRSGVGQETQY
v_call: TRBV7-2
d_call: TRBD2
clone_size: .

cdr3_aa: ATNKGNTIY
v_call: TRBV6-5
d_call: .
clone_size: .

cdr3_aa: ASSSSVIEVTDTQY
v_call: TRBV5-1
d_call: .
clone_size: .

cdr3_aa: ARSVTQAKETQY
v_call: TRBV6-1
d_call: .
clone_size: once

cdr3_aa: ASSLYLDRVNYGYT
v_call: TRBV7-2
d_call: .
clone_size: .

cdr3_aa: ASSPSPENEQF
v_call: TRBV7-9
d_call: .
clone_size: .

cdr3_aa: ASSPGTGTEKLF
v_call: TRBV5-4
d_call: TRBD1
clone_size: .

cdr3_aa: ASKLSQGKDEQF
v_call: TRBV4-1
d_call: .
clone_size: .

cdr3_aa: ASSLVPGTVLSVNTEAF
v_call: TRBV5-6
d_call: TRBD1
clone_size: .

cdr3_aa: ASSTTGGNAEAF
v_call: TRBV6-5
d_call: TRBD1
clone_size: .

cdr3_aa: AWSVLGSTDTQY
v_call: TRBV30
d_call: .
clone_size: .

cdr3_aa: ASSQWSGYRWAEAQY
v_call: TRBV7-9
d_call: .
clone_size: .

cdr3_aa: ASSYSTGTDEQY
v_call: TRBV6-5
d_call: .
clone_size: .

cdr3_aa: SARGTGVF
v_call: TRBV20-1
d_call: .
clone_size: .

cdr3_aa: AWDQRTGNYEQY
v_call: TRBV30
d_call: TRBD1
clone_size: .

cdr3_aa: ASRGQKNTEAF
v_call: TRBV7-2
d_call: .
clone_size: .

cdr3_aa: ASSSGQGVYEQY
v_call: TRBV19
d_call: TRBD1
clone_size: once

cdr3_aa: ASSRTGWTGYT
v_call: TRBV28
d_call: TRBD1
clone_size: .

cdr3_aa: ASSALTSTSTDTQY
v_call: TRBV21-1
d_call: .
clone_size: .

cdr3_aa: ASSLLTSGRDTGELF
v_call: TRBV5-1
d_call: TRBD2
clone_size: .

cdr3_aa: ASSLLLHEQF
v_call: TRBV5-1
d_call: .
clone_size: .

cdr3_aa: SGITSGSYNEQF
v_call: TRBV29-1
d_call: TRBD2
clone_size: .

cdr3_aa: ASGVGQYDGYT
v_call: TRBV5-4
d_call: TRBD1
clone_size: .

cdr3_aa: ASRYSDRSTDTQY
v_call: TRBV28
d_call: .
clone_size: .

cdr3_aa: ASSPVCGTGFPYNEQF
v_call: TRBV21-1
d_call: .
clone_size: .

cdr3_aa: ASSNLTGFHGYT
v_call: TRBV7-6
d_call: .
clone_size: .